This TCR beta chain was identified in a study of T cells after yellow fever vaccination. Across the whole study: SMART-Seq v4 Ultra Low Input prepared libraries from low-cell fractions.

V was trimmed by 2 bases and J by 3 bases, leaving 12 bases between them. Germline CDR1 reads MGHRA; CDR2 reads YSYEKL. The CDR3 loop spans 15 amino acids. For TCR, cDNA came from 5'RACE template switching, which added a universal primer site and UMIs. TCRdb independently ran MiXCR on the 5' RACE reads; one entry per CDR3 protein. The repertoire consists of 100,000 to 150,000 distinct CDR3 sequences, with 8% to 10% occurring once and the leading ten covering 40%. This clonotype was counted many times. Sequenced material: CD8+ T cells sorted from PBMCs, taken on the day of the yellow fever booster vaccination. The rearrangement uses TRBV4-1 and TRBJ2-3; no clear D. The TCR was taken from a man in his late teens or twenties who received the YFV17D yellow fever vaccine. CDR3 in amino acids: CASSQHTADTDTQYF. The CDR3 bases are TGCGCCAGCAGCCAACATACTGCGGATACAGATACGCAGTATTTT.